This T cell receptor beta chain was sequenced during a study of T cells after yellow fever vaccination. CDR1 is SGHRS, CDR2 YFSETQ, per germline. The CDR3 contains 17 residues. The V and J ends lost 0 bases and 2 bases, in that order; junction bases with no gene match: 9. TCRdb processed the 5' RACE reads anew with MiXCR; each CDR3 protein has one entry. The sample records 550,000 to 750,000 distinct CDR3 sequences, about 13% being singletons. This chain uses TRBV5-1 with TRBJ2-7; 9 positions agree with TRBD1. The source material was PBMCs, sampled on the day of the yellow fever booster vaccination. This receptor was obtained from a man younger than 40 who received the YFV17D yellow fever vaccine. CDR3 DNA sequence: TGCGCCAGCAGCTTGGTACCCGGGACAGGGAACACCTACGAGCAGTACTTC. Its protein is CASSLVPGTGNTYEQYF. Combining the CDR3 with reference TRBV5-1 and TRBJ2-7 gives the whole variable domain KAGVTQTPRYLIKTRGQQVTLSCSPISGHRSVSWYQQTPGQGLQFLFEYFSETQRNKGNFPGRFSGRQFSNSRSEMNVSTLELGDSALYLCASSLVPGTGNTYEQYFGPGTRLTVT.